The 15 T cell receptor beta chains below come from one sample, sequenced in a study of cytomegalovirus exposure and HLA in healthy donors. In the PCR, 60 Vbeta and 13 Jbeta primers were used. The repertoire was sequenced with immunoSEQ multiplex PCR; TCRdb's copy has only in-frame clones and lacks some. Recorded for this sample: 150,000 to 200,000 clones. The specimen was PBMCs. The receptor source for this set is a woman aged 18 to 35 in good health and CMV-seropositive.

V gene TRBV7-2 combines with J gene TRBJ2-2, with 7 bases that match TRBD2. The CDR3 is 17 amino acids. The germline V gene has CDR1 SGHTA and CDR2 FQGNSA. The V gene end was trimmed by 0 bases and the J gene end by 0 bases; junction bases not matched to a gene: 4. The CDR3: CASSLAPGRTNTGELFF. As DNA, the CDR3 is TGTGCCAGCAGCTTAGCCCCCGGGAGGACGAACACCGGGGAGCTGTTTTTT.

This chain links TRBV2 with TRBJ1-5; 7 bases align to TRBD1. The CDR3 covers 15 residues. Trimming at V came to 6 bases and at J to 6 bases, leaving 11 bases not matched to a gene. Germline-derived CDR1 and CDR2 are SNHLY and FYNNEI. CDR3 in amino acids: CASSPRQGWSQPQHF. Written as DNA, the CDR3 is TGTGCCAGCAGCCCCAGACAGGGATGGAGTCAGCCCCAGCATTTT.

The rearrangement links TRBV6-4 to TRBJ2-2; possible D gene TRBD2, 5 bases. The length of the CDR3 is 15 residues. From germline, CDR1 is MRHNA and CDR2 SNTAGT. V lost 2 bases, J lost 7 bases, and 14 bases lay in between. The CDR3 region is CASSDPGLIGGELFF. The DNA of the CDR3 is TGTGCCAGCAGTGACCCTGGACTCATAGGCGGGGAGCTGTTTTTT.

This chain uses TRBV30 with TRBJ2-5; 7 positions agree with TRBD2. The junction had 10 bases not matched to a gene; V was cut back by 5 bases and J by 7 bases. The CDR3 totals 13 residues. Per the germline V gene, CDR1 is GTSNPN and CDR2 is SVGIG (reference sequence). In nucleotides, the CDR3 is TGTGCCTGGGAACTAGCGAGCCCTAGGACCCAGTACTTC. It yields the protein CAWELASPRTQYF.

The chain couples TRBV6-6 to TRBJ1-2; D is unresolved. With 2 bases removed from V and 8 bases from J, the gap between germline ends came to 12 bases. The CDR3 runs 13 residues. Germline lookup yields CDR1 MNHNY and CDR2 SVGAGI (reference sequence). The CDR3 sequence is CASSYAGEGGYTF. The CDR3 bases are TGTGCCAGCAGTTACGCCGGGGAAGGCGGCTACACCTTC.

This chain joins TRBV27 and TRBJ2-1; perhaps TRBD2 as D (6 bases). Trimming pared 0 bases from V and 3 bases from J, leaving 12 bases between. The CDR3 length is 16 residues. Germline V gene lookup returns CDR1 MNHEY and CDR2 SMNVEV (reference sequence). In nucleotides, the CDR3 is TGTGCCAGCAGTTTATCCCTGGCTAGCGTCTACAATGAGCAGTTCTTC. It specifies CASSLSLASVYNEQFF.

Written as DNA, the CDR3 is TGTGCCAGCAGCAGGACAGGGGGCGGCAATCAGCCCCAGCATTTT. This codes for CASSRTGGGNQPQHF. This chain joins TRBV7-2 and TRBJ1-5, with TRBD1 matching 11 bases. This CDR3 contains 15 residues. The germline gives CDR1 SGHTA, CDR2 FQGNSA. The V gene end was trimmed by 5 bases and the J gene end by 2 bases; junction bases not matched to a gene: 2.

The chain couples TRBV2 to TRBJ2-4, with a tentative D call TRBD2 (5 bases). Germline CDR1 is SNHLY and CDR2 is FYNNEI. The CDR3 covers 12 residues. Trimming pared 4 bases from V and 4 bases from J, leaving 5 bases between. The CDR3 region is CASSGGKNIQYF. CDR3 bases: TGTGCCAGCAGTGGAGGGAAAAACATTCAGTACTTC.

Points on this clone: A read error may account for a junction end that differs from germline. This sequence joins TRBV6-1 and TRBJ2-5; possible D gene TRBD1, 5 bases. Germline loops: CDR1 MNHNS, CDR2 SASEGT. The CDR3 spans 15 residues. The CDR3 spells CVSSGDKGYQETQYF. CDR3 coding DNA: TGTGTCAGCAGTGGTGATAAGGGGTACCAAGAGACCCAGTACTTC.

As DNA, the CDR3 is TGTGCCAGCAGCCCTGGTGGGGGGGGCCTCCAGGAGACCCAGTACTTC. Translating gives CASSPGGGGLQETQYF. The chain carries TRBV7-9 and TRBJ2-5; the D gene is possibly TRBD2 (7 bases). Germline V gene sequence: CDR1 SEHNR, CDR2 FQNEAQ (reference sequence). Trimming pared 5 bases from V and 5 bases from J, leaving 21 bases between. The CDR3 covers 16 residues.

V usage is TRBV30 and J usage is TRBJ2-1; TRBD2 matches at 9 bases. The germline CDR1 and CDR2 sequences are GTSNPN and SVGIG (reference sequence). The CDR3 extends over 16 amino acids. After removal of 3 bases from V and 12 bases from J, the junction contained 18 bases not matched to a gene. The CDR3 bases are TGTGCCTGGAGCTTACCTGTCGCGCGGGGGGGCACACGGCAGTTCTTC. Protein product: CAWSLPVARGGTRQFF.

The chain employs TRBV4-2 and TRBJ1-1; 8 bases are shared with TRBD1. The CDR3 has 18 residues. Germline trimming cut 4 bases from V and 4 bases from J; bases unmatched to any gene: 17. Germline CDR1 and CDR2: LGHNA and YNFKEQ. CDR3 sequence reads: CASSPRRGPGVRGTEAFF. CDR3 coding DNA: TGTGCCAGCAGCCCCCGCAGGGGGCCAGGCGTGAGGGGCACTGAAGCTTTCTTT.

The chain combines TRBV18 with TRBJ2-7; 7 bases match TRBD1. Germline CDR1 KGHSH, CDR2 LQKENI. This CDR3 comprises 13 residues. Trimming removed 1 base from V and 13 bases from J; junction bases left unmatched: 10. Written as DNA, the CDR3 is TGTGCCAGCTCACCACGAACTCCGGGACAGCGTTACTTC. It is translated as CASSPRTPGQRYF.

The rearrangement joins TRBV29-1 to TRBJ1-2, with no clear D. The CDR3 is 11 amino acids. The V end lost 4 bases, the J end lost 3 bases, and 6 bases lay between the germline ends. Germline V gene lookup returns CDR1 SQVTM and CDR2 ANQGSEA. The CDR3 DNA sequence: TGCAGCGTTGGACGGGACTATGGCTACACCTTC. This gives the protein CSVGRDYGYTF.

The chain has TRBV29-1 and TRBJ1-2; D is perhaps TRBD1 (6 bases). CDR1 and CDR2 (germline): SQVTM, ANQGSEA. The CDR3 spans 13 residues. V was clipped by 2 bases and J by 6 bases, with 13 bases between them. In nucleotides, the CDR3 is TGCAGCGTTGAACGTAGGACAGATAATGGCTACACCTTC. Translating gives CSVERRTDNGYTF.